The 29 T cell receptor beta chains reported below all come from one sample, sequenced in a study of blood T cell repertoires in COVID-19 (dated by TCRdb to between 2020 and 2021). The library was generated by the immunoSEQ multiplex PCR assay. TCRdb's version of the immuneACCESS table is confined to in-frame rearrangements and falls short of the full clone set. An unresolved V gene accounts for under half of the shortfall where checked; the remainder is of unknown origin. The sample table shows 62,000 or so clones, and about 86% are seen once. The ten largest make up roughly 1.4% of the sample. Sequencing was done on a sample of peripheral blood. These TCRs come from a woman aged 55-70 years with acute or convalescent COVID-19.

The chain is built from TRBV5-1 and TRBJ1-1; 11 bases line up with TRBD1. There are 17 residues in the CDR3. The trim removed 3 bases at V and 6 bases at J, leaving 13 bases unmatched. The germline CDR1 and CDR2 sequences are SGHRS and YFSETQ. The CDR3 DNA sequence: TGCGCCAGCAGCTCGGGACAGGGGGTGTGGATGGAGGCTGAAGCTTTCTTT. This gives the protein CASSSGQGVWMEAEAFF.

V is TRBV6-1 and J is TRBJ1-2; D not certain. V was trimmed by 3 bases and J by 5 bases, leaving 10 bases between them. The CDR3 runs to 13 residues. Germline CDR1 and CDR2: MNHNS and SASEGT. Here the CDR3 DNA reads TGTGCCAGCAGTGATACCTCAGGATATGGCTACACCTTC. This encodes CASSDTSGYGYTF.

The chain uses TRBV19 and TRBJ2-7; no definite D call. Trimming stripped 8 bases from V and 2 bases from J, with 7 bases between. This CDR3 has 11 residues. CDR1 is LNHDA and CDR2 is SQIVND in the germline V gene (reference sequence). In DNA, the CDR3 is TGTGCCAGTGGGCTTACCTACGAGCAGTACTTC. Translation gives CASGLTYEQYF.

The chain links TRBV29-1 to TRBJ2-1; 7 bases line up with TRBD2. CDR1 is SQVTM, CDR2 ANQGSEA, per germline. This CDR3 is 13 amino acids long. V lost 4 bases, J lost 2 bases, and 2 bases stayed unmatched. The CDR3 region is CSVAGLTYNEQFF. CDR3 DNA sequence: TGCAGCGTTGCGGGACTAACCTACAATGAGCAGTTCTTC.

The chain couples TRBV3-1 (or the pseudogene TRBV3-2) to TRBJ2-2; no firm D call. Trimming pared 5 bases from V and 6 bases from J, leaving 7 bases between. CDR1 and CDR2 from the germline V gene are LGHDT and YNNKEL (reference sequence). The CDR3 runs to 12 residues. In nucleotides, the CDR3 is TGTGCCAGCAGCGACGCGGCCGGGGAGCTGTTTTTT. Its protein product is CASSDAAGELFF.

This clone has only one observation. This chain joins TRBV27 and TRBJ1-3, with unresolved D. This CDR3 is built from 14 residues. Trimming pared 1 base from V and 4 bases from J, leaving 8 bases between. CDR1 is MNHEY, CDR2 SMNVEV, per germline (reference sequence). In DNA, the CDR3 is TGTGCCAGCAGTTTATATAGAGGCGGAAACACCATATATTTT. This codes for CASSLYRGGNTIYF.

This clone was detected only a few times. The rearrangement uses TRBV5-1 and TRBJ1-1; TRBD1 agrees at 9 bases. The CDR3 is 16 amino acids. The trim removed 0 bases at V and 0 bases at J, leaving 3 bases unmatched. Germline lookup yields CDR1 SGHRS and CDR2 YFSETQ. The DNA of the CDR3 is TGCGCCAGCAGCTTGGATACAGGGGGCATGAACACTGAAGCTTTCTTT. Translation gives CASSLDTGGMNTEAFF.

This clone has just a few counts. The chain uses TRBV19 and TRBJ2-2, with 7 nucleotides matching TRBD1. The CDR3 totals 15 residues. The germline CDR1 and CDR2 sequences are LNHDA and SQIVND (reference sequence). V was pared by 5 bases and J by 3 bases, with 6 bases of the junction left unmatched. CDR3 protein: CASSFTGVDTGELFF. CDR3 in DNA: TGTGCCAGTAGTTTTACAGGGGTTGACACCGGGGAGCTGTTTTTT.

This rearrangement joins TRBV30 to TRBJ1-1; D is perhaps TRBD1 (5 bases). Germline V gene data show CDR1 as GTSNPN and CDR2 as SVGIG (reference sequence). The CDR3 sequence is 13 residues long. Deletions cut 1 base from V and 2 bases from J, with 8 bases between. CDR3 in DNA: TGTGCCTGGAGTGCGGGGGTTAACACTGAAGCTTTCTTT. It codes for CAWSAGVNTEAFF.

The rearrangement joins TRBV5-5 to TRBJ2-7, with a tentative D call TRBD1 (5 bases). V lost 3 bases and J 4 bases, leaving 8 bases between the germline ends. This CDR3 is built from 12 residues. Germline CDR1 is SGHKS and CDR2 is YYEKEE (reference sequence). CDR3 in amino acids: CASSSQEYEQYF. As DNA, the CDR3 is TGTGCCAGCAGCTCACAGGAGTACGAGCAGTACTTC. Full variable domain (missing parts from reference TRBV5-5 and TRBJ2-7): DAGVTQSPTHLIKTRGQQVTLRCSPISGHKSVSWYQQVLGQGPQFIFQYYEKEERGRGNFPDRFSARQFPNYSSELNVNALLLGDSALYLCASSSQEYEQYFGPGTRLTVT.

This clone was recorded only once. The chain joins TRBV7-2 to TRBJ2-7, with TRBD1 matching over 7 bases. The junction had 6 bases not matched to a gene; V was cut back by 5 bases and J by 2 bases. Germline CDR1 SGHTA, CDR2 FQGNSA. CDR3 size: 14 residues. The CDR3 reads CASSRTGPTYEQYF. CDR3 nucleotide sequence: TGTGCCAGCAGCCGGACAGGTCCCACCTACGAGCAGTACTTC.

V gene TRBV7-2 combines with J gene TRBJ2-1, with 13 bases aligning to TRBD2. Germline V gene lookup returns CDR1 SGHTA and CDR2 FQGNSA. The CDR3 runs to 15 residues. With V trimmed by 5 bases and J by 7 bases, 5 bases remained unmatched. CDR3 sequence (DNA): TGTGCCAGCAGCCTGACTAGCGGGGGGTTGAATGAGCAGTTCTTC. Translating gives CASSLTSGGLNEQFF.

Only one count was recorded for this clone. V usage is TRBV3-1 (or the pseudogene TRBV3-2) and J usage is TRBJ2-1; the match to TRBD2 covers 9 bases. CDR3 length equals 16 residues. Unmatched junction bases numbered 9, after V lost 4 bases and J lost 5 bases. CDR1 and CDR2 (germline): LGHDT, YNNKEL (reference sequence). The CDR3 reads CASSPVLAGGNNEQFF. CDR3 coding DNA: TGTGCCAGCAGCCCTGTGCTGGCGGGAGGGAACAATGAGCAGTTCTTC.

The chain uses TRBV2 and TRBJ1-1; D gene uncertain. The CDR3 is 14 residues long. Germline-derived CDR1 and CDR2 are SNHLY and FYNNEI. V lost 7 bases to trimming and J lost 10 bases, with 22 bases between them. This CDR3 reads CASTAFVTQQSAFF. In DNA form, the CDR3 reads TGTGCCAGCACGGCATTTGTGACCCAACAGTCAGCTTTCTTT.

This rearrangement joins TRBV19 to TRBJ1-2; D unresolved. Germline CDR1 LNHDA, CDR2 SQIVND (reference sequence). The V and J ends lost 3 bases and 2 bases respectively, with 10 bases between them. The CDR3 has 14 amino acids. The CDR3 reads CASSISPGNYGYTF. CDR3 DNA sequence: TGTGCCAGTAGTATCAGCCCGGGGAACTATGGCTACACCTTC.

This chain connects TRBV5-6 to TRBJ1-6, with D perhaps matching TRBD1 (6 bases). Germline V gene sequence: CDR1 SGHDT, CDR2 YYEEEE. The CDR3 loop spans 16 amino acids. V lost 3 bases and J lost 4, with 14 bases in between. CDR3 nucleotides: TGTGCCAGCAGCTCCAAGGGGGATACTTATAATTCACCCCTCCACTTT. Translation gives CASSSKGDTYNSPLHF.

The V and J genes are TRBV6-2 or TRBV6-3 and TRBJ2-4, with D perhaps matching TRBD1 (7 bases). In germline, CDR1 is MNHEY, CDR2 SVGEGT. Trimming removed 2 bases at V and 1 base at J, with 15 bases between. The CDR3 has 17 amino acids. This chain's CDR3 is CASSYDPRGRAKNIQYF. The CDR3 DNA reads as TGTGCCAGCAGTTACGATCCCAGGGGGAGGGCCAAAAACATTCAGTACTTC.

CDR3 amino acids: CATSRVDQPQHF. The CDR3 DNA reads as TGTGCCACCAGCAGAGTCGATCAGCCCCAGCATTTT. The chain has TRBV15 and TRBJ1-5; D unresolved. Trimming took off 1 base at V and 5 bases at J, with 3 bases between the two ends. The CDR3 runs 12 residues. Germline V gene sequence: CDR1 LNHNV, CDR2 YYDKDF (reference sequence).

J is TRBJ1-4 and V is TRBV30, with D perhaps matching TRBD1 (5 bases). CDR1 and CDR2 (germline): GTSNPN, SVGIG (reference sequence). CDR3 length: 13 residues. Between the trimmed V and J ends, which lost 4 bases and 5 bases, there was a span of 11 bases. The CDR3 region is CAWNTGLNEKLFF. The CDR3 DNA reads as TGTGCCTGGAATACAGGCTTGAATGAAAAACTGTTTTTT.

This clone was counted between two and nine times. The rearrangement links TRBV19 to TRBJ2-1; no clear D gene. V was clipped by 2 bases and J by 4 bases, with 12 bases between them. Germline V gene lookup returns CDR1 LNHDA and CDR2 SQIVND (reference sequence). This CDR3 region has 15 residues. The CDR3 loop is CASSISPRIYNEQFF. As DNA, the CDR3 is TGTGCCAGTAGTATATCACCCAGGATTTACAATGAGCAGTTCTTC.

The chain links TRBV9 to TRBJ2-3; 8 nucleotides line up with TRBD2. The CDR3 is 14 amino acids. V was clipped by 1 base and J by 5 bases; unmatched bases: 3. Germline V gene sequence: CDR1 SGDLS, CDR2 YYNGEE. CDR3 protein: CASSVLRGGDTQYF. The CDR3 DNA reads TGTGCCAGCAGCGTACTTCGGGGGGGAGATACGCAGTATTTT.

The chain couples TRBV6-5 to TRBJ1-6; D is unclear. V shed 5 bases and J shed 9 bases, with 14 bases lying between them. The CDR3 is 14 residues long. Looked up from germline, CDR1 is MNHEY and CDR2 is SVGAGI. CDR3 DNA sequence: TGTGCCAGCAGTCCACCCCGACAAGTTTCACCCCTCCACTTT. Protein product: CASSPPRQVSPLHF.

The chain joins TRBV27 to TRBJ1-2, with 7 bases that match TRBD1. This CDR3 has 18 residues. CDR1 is MNHEY, CDR2 SMNVEV, per germline (reference sequence). V was clipped by 6 bases and J by 4 bases; unmatched bases: 20. This chain's CDR3 is CASSPVGFGSGTVYGYTF. CDR3 bases: TGTGCCAGCAGCCCAGTAGGGTTTGGTTCCGGGACAGTCTATGGCTACACCTTC.

The V and J genes are TRBV6-5 and TRBJ1-6; no reliable D call. V lost 5 bases and J 3 bases, leaving 11 bases between the germline ends. The germline V gene encodes CDR1 MNHEY and CDR2 SVGAGI. The CDR3 covers 15 residues. CDR3 in DNA: TGTGCCAGCAGTATCCCCGGGGTCTATAATTCACCCCTCCACTTT. This sequence encodes CASSIPGVYNSPLHF.

V gene TRBV5-1 combines with J gene TRBJ1-4; TRBD1 agrees at 9 bases. J lost 3 bases, V lost 0 bases, and 9 bases had no gene match. The germline V gene has CDR1 SGHRS and CDR2 YFSETQ. The CDR3 totals 18 residues. The CDR3 loop reads CASSLGRGQGLANEKLFF. CDR3 nucleotides: TGCGCCAGCAGCTTGGGGAGGGGACAGGGTTTAGCTAATGAAAAACTGTTTTTT.

The chain joins TRBV3-1 (or the pseudogene TRBV3-2) to TRBJ1-1; 7 positions match TRBD1. The germline gives CDR1 LGHDT, CDR2 YNNKEL (reference sequence). Losses at the gene ends were 3 bases for V and 5 bases for J; bases not matched to a gene: 12. The CDR3 extends over 16 amino acids. The CDR3 is CASSQSRLGGSTEAFF. The CDR3 DNA is TGTGCCAGCAGCCAGTCCCGTCTAGGGGGCTCGACTGAAGCTTTCTTT.

The chain has TRBV9 and TRBJ2-7; TRBD2 matches 8 bases. The germline V gene encodes CDR1 SGDLS and CDR2 YYNGEE. V gave up 2 bases and J gave up 2 bases; unmatched junction bases: 3. The CDR3 extends over 14 amino acids. CDR3: CASSVSGVTYEQYF. CDR3 in DNA: TGTGCCAGCAGCGTTAGCGGGGTTACCTACGAGCAGTACTTC.

The rearrangement uses TRBV3-1 (or the pseudogene TRBV3-2) and TRBJ2-2, with D unclear. This CDR3 region has 13 residues. Germline V gene lookup returns CDR1 LGHDT and CDR2 YNNKEL (reference sequence). Trimming stripped 2 bases from V and 6 bases from J, with 7 bases between. CDR3 DNA sequence: TGTGCCAGCAGCCAAACCTTAGCCGGGGAGCTGTTTTTT. Its translation: CASSQTLAGELFF.

The chain employs TRBV27 and TRBJ2-1; TRBD1 agrees at 10 bases. CDR3 size: 13 residues. Looked up from germline, CDR1 is MNHEY and CDR2 is SMNVEV (reference sequence). After removal of 7 bases from V and 8 bases from J, the junction contained 5 bases not matched to a gene. CDR3 protein: CASKGTGVDEQFF. In DNA, the CDR3 is TGTGCCAGCAAAGGGACAGGGGTTGATGAGCAGTTCTTC.